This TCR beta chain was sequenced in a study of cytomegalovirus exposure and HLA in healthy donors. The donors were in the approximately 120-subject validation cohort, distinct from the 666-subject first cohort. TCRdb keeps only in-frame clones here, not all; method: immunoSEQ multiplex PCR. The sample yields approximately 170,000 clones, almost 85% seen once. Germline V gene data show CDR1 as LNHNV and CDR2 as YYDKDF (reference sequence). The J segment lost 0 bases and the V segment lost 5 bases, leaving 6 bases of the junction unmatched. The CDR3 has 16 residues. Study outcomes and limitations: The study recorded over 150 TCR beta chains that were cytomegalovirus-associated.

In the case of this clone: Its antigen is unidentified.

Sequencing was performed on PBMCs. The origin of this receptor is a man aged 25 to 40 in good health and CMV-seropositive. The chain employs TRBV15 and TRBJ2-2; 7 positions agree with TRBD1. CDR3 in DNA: TGTGCCACCAGCGTAGGGACAGTCGCGAACACCGGGGAGCTGTTTTTT. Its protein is CATSVGTVANTGELFF.